Each of the 5 T cell receptor beta chains below was sequenced from the same sample in a study of blood T cell repertoires in COVID-19. Clones were read by immunoSEQ multiplex PCR, and TCRdb kept only the in-frame ones, dropping some. This table has 30,000 or so clones, approximately 85% appearing once. Sequenced: peripheral blood. Every receptor here comes from an elderly man with active COVID-19.

This clone appeared a few times. The chain links TRBV18 to TRBJ2-3; D is undetermined. CDR1 KGHSH and CDR2 LQKENI come from the germline V gene. The CDR3 has 14 amino acids. Trimming stripped 3 bases from V and 0 bases from J, with 7 bases between. The CDR3: CASSPISSTDTQYF. The CDR3 coding sequence is TGTGCCAGCTCACCTATTTCTAGCACAGATACGCAGTATTTT.

The rearrangement uses TRBV11-2 and TRBJ1-1; D uncertain. This CDR3 is built from 11 residues. Trimming pared 4 bases from V and 3 bases from J, leaving 3 bases between. Germline values: CDR1 SGHAT, CDR2 FQNNGV. CDR3 sequence reads: CASSSYTEAFF. In DNA, the CDR3 is TGTGCCAGCAGCTCGTACACTGAAGCTTTCTTT.

J is TRBJ1-2 and V is TRBV5-8; weak D call: TRBD1 (6 bases). The CDR3 sequence is 16 residues long. V lost 2 bases and J 4 bases, leaving 18 bases between the germline ends. Germline CDR1 and CDR2: SGHTS and YDEGEE. In DNA, the CDR3 is TGTGCCAGCAGCTTTGGACCATATCAGGACAGCTATGGCTACACCTTC. Encoded protein: CASSFGPYQDSYGYTF.

The rearrangement links TRBV5-1 to TRBJ2-3, with 7 bases aligning to TRBD2. CDR3 length: 14 amino acids. The trim removed 9 bases at V and 1 base at J, leaving 8 bases unmatched. The germline gives CDR1 SGHRS, CDR2 YFSETQ. The CDR3 DNA is TGCGCCACCGCGGGCGGGGGACGCACAGATACGCAGTATTTT. Protein: CATAGGGRTDTQYF.

This clone was detected a few times. This rearrangement joins TRBV7-3 to TRBJ2-1, with 8 bases lining up with TRBD2. Germline V gene sequence: CDR1 SGHTA, CDR2 FQGTGA. Trimming removed 3 bases from V and 3 bases from J; junction bases left unmatched: 4. This CDR3 spans 15 amino acids. CDR3 DNA: TGTGCCAGCAGCTTTCGGGGGGGCCTCTACAATGAGCAGTTCTTC. Its protein is CASSFRGGLYNEQFF.